The clone carrying this TCR beta chain has just one count. What it recognizes is unknown. The record originates from a study of T cell clones after liver transplantation. Overall study context: In this trial, immunosuppression withdrawal was attempted within 2 years of liver transplant. Three of eight recipients were HCV-positive; others had non-autoimmune, non-viral indications. Standard immunosuppression, with no induction, continued until 12-24 months after transplant.

Study-level results: Migration into the graft, not deletion, may explain lost graft donor-reactive T cells.

V shed 1 base and J 7 bases; nucleotides not matched to a gene: 2. Per germline, CDR1 MGHRA and CDR2 YSYEKL. This CDR3 comprises 15 residues. The table came from immunoSEQ multiplex PCR; TCRdb's copy has only in-frame clones and leaves some out. This sample has more than 100,000 clones, with approximately 79% found just once. The V call is TRBV4-1, the J call TRBJ2-1, with 12 positions matching TRBD2. Sequences were derived from CD4+ T cells from blood, sampled 45 to 50 months after liver transplant. This clonotype was obtained from a human patient who received a liver transplant. Certain T cells may be donor cells from the graft. The chain's CDR3 is CASSQAGTSGNEQFF. As DNA, the CDR3 is TGCGCCAGCAGCCAAGCCGGGACTAGCGGGAATGAGCAGTTCTTC.